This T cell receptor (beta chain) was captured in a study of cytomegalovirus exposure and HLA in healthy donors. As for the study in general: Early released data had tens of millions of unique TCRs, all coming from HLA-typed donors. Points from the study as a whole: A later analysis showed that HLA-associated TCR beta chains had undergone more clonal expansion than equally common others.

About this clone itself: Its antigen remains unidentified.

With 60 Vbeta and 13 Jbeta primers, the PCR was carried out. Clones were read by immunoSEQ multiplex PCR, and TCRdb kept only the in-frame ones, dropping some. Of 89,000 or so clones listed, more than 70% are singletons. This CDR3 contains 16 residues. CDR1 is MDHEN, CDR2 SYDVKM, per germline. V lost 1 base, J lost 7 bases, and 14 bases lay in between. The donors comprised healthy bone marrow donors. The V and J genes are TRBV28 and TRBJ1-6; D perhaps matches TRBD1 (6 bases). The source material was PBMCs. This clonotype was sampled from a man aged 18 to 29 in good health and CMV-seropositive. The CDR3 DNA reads TGTGCCAGCAGTTTATACGGGGGCGGGGGGAATTCACCCCTCCACTTT. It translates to CASSLYGGGGNSPLHF. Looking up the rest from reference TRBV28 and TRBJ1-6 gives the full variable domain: DVKVTQSSRYLVKRTGEKVFLECVQDMDHENMFWYRQDPGLGLRLIYFSYDVKMKEKGDIPEGYSVSREKKERFSLILESASTNQTSMYLCASSLYGGGGNSPLHFGNGTRLTVT.